This T cell receptor beta chain was profiled in a study of cytomegalovirus exposure and HLA in healthy donors. This clone was found once. Researchers ran the PCR with 60 Vbeta and 13 Jbeta primers. Method: immunoSEQ multiplex PCR; TCRdb's copy keeps in-frame clones and lacks some. The repertoire holds about 140,000 clones, more than 70% seen once, with 2% to 2.5% in the top ten. Sequences were obtained from PBMCs. This sequence originates from a man aged 45-60 years in good health and CMV-seronegative.

CDR3 nucleotide sequence: TGTGCCAGCAGTTTTTCAGCGGGGGCCAACGTCCTGACTTTC. Residues: CASSFSAGANVLTF. The gene calls are TRBV27 and TRBJ2-6; no clear D gene. The V gene lost 3 bases and the J gene lost 4 bases, with 7 bases spanning the gap. Germline CDR1 MNHEY, CDR2 SMNVEV (reference sequence). This CDR3 is built from 14 residues.